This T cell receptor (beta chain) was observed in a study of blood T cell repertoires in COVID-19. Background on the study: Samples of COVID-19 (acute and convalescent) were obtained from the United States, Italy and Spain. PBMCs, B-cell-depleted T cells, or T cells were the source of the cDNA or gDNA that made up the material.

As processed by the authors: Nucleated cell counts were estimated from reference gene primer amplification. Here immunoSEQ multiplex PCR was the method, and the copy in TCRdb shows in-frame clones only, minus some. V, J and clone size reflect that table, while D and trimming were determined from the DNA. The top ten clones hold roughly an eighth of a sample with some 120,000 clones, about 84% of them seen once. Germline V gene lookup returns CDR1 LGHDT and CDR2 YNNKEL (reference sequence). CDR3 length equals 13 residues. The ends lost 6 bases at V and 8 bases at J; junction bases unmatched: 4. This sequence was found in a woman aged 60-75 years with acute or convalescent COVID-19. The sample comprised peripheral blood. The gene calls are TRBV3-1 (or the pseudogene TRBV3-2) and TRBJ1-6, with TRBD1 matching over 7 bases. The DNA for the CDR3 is TGTGCCAGCAGGGCCCAGGGGGATTCACCCCTCCACTTT. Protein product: CASRAQGDSPLHF.